This T cell receptor (beta chain) was identified during a study of blood T cells in healthy people across ages. Next came a second PCR, run for about 7 to 12 cycles, which used a sample-barcoded 5' primer along with a J-beta primer mix. Using its own MiXCR run on the 5' RACE reads, TCRdb lists one record per CDR3 protein. Counted here are 650,000 to 1,000,000 distinct CDR3 sequences, 35% to 50% occurring once; the ten biggest clones make up around a sixth. There are 13 residues in the CDR3. The germline V gene has CDR1 MDHEN and CDR2 SYDVKM. The V end was cut by 4 bases, the J end by 3 bases, with 10 bases between.

The sequenced sample consisted of blood. The chain carries TRBV28 and TRBJ2-7; a weak D match, TRBD1 (5 bases). The sequence was collected from a man older than 75 in good health. The CDR3: CASSSPRVYEQYF. CDR3 coding DNA: TGTGCCAGCAGTTCCCCCAGGGTCTACGAGCAGTACTTC.